This TCR beta chain stems from a study of blood T cell repertoires in COVID-19. This clone was seen more than once but under ten times. Cohort assignment relied on participant-reported clinical history. Germline trimming cut 6 bases from V and 14 bases from J; bases unmatched to any gene: 10. The germline V gene encodes CDR1 LGHNA and CDR2 YSLEER. The CDR3 loop spans 12 amino acids. Repertoires were generated with immunoSEQ multiplex PCR, while TCRdb's copy carries only in-frame clones and drops some. The sample consists of approximately 200,000 clones, roughly four fifths of them appearing once. The chain recombines TRBV4-3 with TRBJ1-2; 9 bases map to TRBD1. Source material: PBMCs or T cells enriched from blood (not recorded which). This sequence originates from a middle-aged woman with acute COVID-19. CDR3 sequence reads: CASRLNWDRETF. The CDR3 DNA is TGCGCCAGCAGGCTGAACTGGGACAGGGAAACCTTC.